Listed here are 23 T cell receptor beta chains from one sample, sequenced in a study of blood T cell repertoires in COVID-19. The data were produced by immunoSEQ multiplex PCR, yet TCRdb's version contains in-frame clones alone and is incomplete. Of roughly 180,000 clones listed, roughly nine tenths are singletons. Sequenced material: peripheral blood. The receptor set was obtained from a man between 70 and 80 years old with active or convalescent COVID-19.

V is TRBV5-1 and J is TRBJ2-7; 8 bases match TRBD1. V was pared by 2 bases and J by 0 bases, with 4 bases of the junction left unmatched. The CDR3 has 15 residues. Looked up from germline, CDR1 is SGHRS and CDR2 is YFSETQ. The CDR3, as DNA: TGCGCCAGCAGCTTCGAGACAGGGGCCTCCTACGAGCAGTACTTC. This codes for CASSFETGASYEQYF. Based on the CDR3 plus reference TRBV5-1 and TRBJ2-7, the full variable domain is KAGVTQTPRYLIKTRGQQVTLSCSPISGHRSVSWYQQTPGQGLQFLFEYFSETQRNKGNFPGRFSGRQFSNSRSEMNVSTLELGDSALYLCASSFETGASYEQYFGPGTRLTVT.

The V gene is TRBV9, the J gene TRBJ1-4; tentative D call: TRBD1 (5 bases). The CDR3 covers 16 residues. Trimming pared 4 bases from V and 5 bases from J, leaving 18 bases between. CDR1 SGDLS and CDR2 YYNGEE come from the germline V gene. CDR3 nucleotides: TGTGCCAGCAGCCCCGTGACGGGGGGACCAAATGAAAAACTGTTTTTT. This codes for CASSPVTGGPNEKLFF.

The rearrangement links TRBV11-2 to TRBJ2-7, with 9 bases identical to TRBD2. The CDR3 loop spans 14 amino acids. The V gene end was trimmed by 4 bases and the J gene end by 4 bases; junction bases not matched to a gene: 5. The V gene's germline CDR1 is SGHAT and CDR2 FQNNGV. CDR3 region: CASSSLTSGYEQYF. Here the CDR3 DNA reads TGTGCCAGCAGCTCCCTGACTAGCGGTTACGAGCAGTACTTC.

V usage is TRBV5-6 and J usage is TRBJ1-4, with TRBD1 matching 7 bases. The V segment lost 6 bases and the J segment 4 bases; nucleotides outside the gene matches: 6. Per germline, CDR1 SGHDT and CDR2 YYEEEE. The CDR3 is 14 residues long. The CDR3 DNA is TGTGCCAGCAACACAGGGGAAAATAATGAAAAACTGTTTTTT. Amino acids: CASNTGENNEKLFF.

The rearrangement joins TRBV3-1 (or the pseudogene TRBV3-2) to TRBJ2-7, with D maybe TRBD1 (6 bases). Germline V gene data show CDR1 as LGHDT and CDR2 as YNNKEL (reference sequence). This CDR3 region has 14 residues. Deletions cut 2 bases from V and 3 bases from J, with 11 bases between. The CDR3 DNA is TGTGCCAGCAGCCAACCAGGGGTGGGCTACGAGCAGTACTTC. Its protein is CASSQPGVGYEQYF.

The chain uses TRBV28 and TRBJ1-5; 9 bases line up with TRBD1. J was trimmed by 1 base and V by 1 base; bases with no gene match: 5. The CDR3 runs 17 residues. Per the germline V gene, CDR1 is MDHEN and CDR2 is SYDVKM. The CDR3 DNA reads TGTGCCAGCAGTTTATTCACAGGGGGCGGGAGCAATCAGCCCCAGCATTTT. Amino acid sequence: CASSLFTGGGSNQPQHF. Using reference TRBV28 and TRBJ1-5 for the parts outside the CDR3, the full variable domain is DVKVTQSSRYLVKRTGEKVFLECVQDMDHENMFWYRQDPGLGLRLIYFSYDVKMKEKGDIPEGYSVSREKKERFSLILESASTNQTSMYLCASSLFTGGGSNQPQHFGDGTRLSIL.

The rearrangement uses TRBV28 and TRBJ2-3, with D maybe TRBD2 (7 bases). The CDR3 runs to 16 residues. Germline V gene data show CDR1 as MDHEN and CDR2 as SYDVKM. Trimming removed 3 bases at V and 3 bases at J, with 16 bases between. CDR3: CASSFLQGGLTDTQYF. The CDR3 nucleotides are TGTGCCAGCAGTTTCTTACAGGGAGGGTTGACAGATACGCAGTATTTT. The full variable domain, with the rest looked up from reference TRBV28 and TRBJ2-3, is DVKVTQSSRYLVKRTGEKVFLECVQDMDHENMFWYRQDPGLGLRLIYFSYDVKMKEKGDIPEGYSVSREKKERFSLILESASTNQTSMYLCASSFLQGGLTDTQYFGPGTRLTVL.

J is TRBJ1-6 and V is TRBV19; TRBD1 matches 11 bases. The CDR3 sequence is 15 residues long. Germline CDR1 is LNHDA and CDR2 is SQIVND (reference sequence). V shed 7 bases and J 8 bases; nucleotides not matched to a gene: 7. CDR3 DNA: TGTGCCAGTACCCGGACAGGGGGCTCGTATTCACCCCTCCACTTT. Translating gives CASTRTGGSYSPLHF. Combining the CDR3 with reference TRBV19 and TRBJ1-6 gives the whole variable domain DGGITQSPKYLFRKEGQNVTLSCEQNLNHDAMYWYRQDPGQGLRLIYYSQIVNDFQKGDIAEGYSVSREKKESFPLTVTSAQKNPTAFYLCASTRTGGSYSPLHFGNGTRLTVT.

The table lists this clone with a few counts. The rearrangement links TRBV25-1 to TRBJ1-1; no clear D gene. The CDR3 extends over 13 amino acids. Trimming left V 4 bases short and J 1 base short, with 7 bases between. CDR1 is MGHDK, CDR2 SYGVNS, per germline. The DNA of the CDR3 is TGTGCCAGCAGTGCGGGTACGAACACTGAAGCTTTCTTT. Translated: CASSAGTNTEAFF.

The chain couples TRBV10-2 to TRBJ1-5; no clear D. CDR1 and CDR2 (germline): WSHSY, SAAADI. Trimming removed 0 bases from V and 0 bases from J, with 15 bases in between. The CDR3 has 18 residues. This CDR3 reads CASSESTALRGSNQPQHF. CDR3 DNA: TGCGCCAGCAGTGAGTCGACGGCACTCCGGGGTAGCAATCAGCCCCAGCATTTT.

V gene TRBV28 combines with J gene TRBJ2-7, with 9 bases identical to TRBD1. The CDR3 is made up of 15 amino acids. Germline assignment: CDR1 MDHEN and CDR2 SYDVKM. J was trimmed by 4 bases and V by 5 bases; bases with no gene match: 9. DNA of the CDR3: TGTGCCAGCAGTCGCTCCGGGACAGGGTTTTACGAGCAGTACTTC. This translates into CASSRSGTGFYEQYF.

The rearrangement joins TRBV6-6 to TRBJ2-1; no clear D. The germline V gene has CDR1 MNHNY and CDR2 SVGAGI (reference sequence). The V gene lost 5 bases and the J gene lost 9 bases, with 8 bases spanning the gap. The CDR3 covers 11 residues. In DNA form, the CDR3 reads TGTGCCAGCAGTCCCGTTTCTGAGCAGTTCTTC. This gives the protein CASSPVSEQFF.

The chain recombines TRBV5-6 with TRBJ2-1; D possibly corresponds to TRBD2 (5 bases). The length of the CDR3 is 17 residues. Germline V gene lookup returns CDR1 SGHDT and CDR2 YYEEEE. The germline V and J ends were trimmed by 4 bases and 0 bases, with 17 bases remaining between them. The CDR3 DNA reads TGTGCCAGCAGCCTAACCATCGGGGTGAGCTCCTACAATGAGCAGTTCTTC. Amino acid sequence: CASSLTIGVSSYNEQFF.

This sequence joins TRBV27 and TRBJ1-6; a possible D gene is TRBD1 (5 bases). Trimming pared 6 bases from V and 10 bases from J, leaving 16 bases between. The CDR3 covers 14 residues. CDR1 is MNHEY, CDR2 SMNVEV, per germline (reference sequence). The DNA for the CDR3 is TGTGCCAGCAGACTCGGGGGATCAGTCTCACCCCTCCACTTT. It is translated as CASRLGGSVSPLHF.

V usage is TRBV30 and J usage is TRBJ1-6; 10 bases fit TRBD1. Losses at the gene ends were 4 bases for V and 9 bases for J; bases not matched to a gene: 6. The CDR3 is 14 amino acids. The germline V gene encodes CDR1 GTSNPN and CDR2 SVGIG (reference sequence). The CDR3 is CAWKSRDRGSPLHF. In DNA, the CDR3 is TGTGCCTGGAAATCCCGGGACAGGGGTTCACCCCTCCACTTT.

The rearrangement joins TRBV10-3 to TRBJ2-3; TRBD1 might be the D (6 bases). Germline CDR1 ENHRY, CDR2 SYGVKD. V shed 4 bases and J shed 6 bases, with 14 bases lying between them. This CDR3 spans 14 amino acids. The CDR3 loop reads CAISARGYSDTQYF. The CDR3 nucleotides are TGTGCCATCAGTGCCAGGGGCTATTCGGATACGCAGTATTTT.

The chain employs TRBV6-5 and TRBJ1-1; 9 bases fit TRBD1. The junction had 8 bases not matched to a gene; V was cut back by 1 base and J by 8 bases. CDR3 length: 15 residues. Germline V CDR1 and CDR2: MNHEY, SVGAGI. CDR3 coding DNA: TGTGCCAGCAGTTACTTTCCGGGACAGGGTTCAGAAGCTTTCTTT. Encoded protein: CASSYFPGQGSEAFF.

For this clone: Other nucleotide sequences in the sample specify the same CDR3. V usage is TRBV5-4 and J usage is TRBJ2-7; tentative D call: TRBD1 (5 bases). The CDR3 extends over 13 amino acids. Germline V gives CDR1 SGHNT, CDR2 YYREEE (reference sequence). Between the trimmed V and J ends, which lost 1 base and 0 bases, there was a span of 5 bases. This CDR3 reads CASSLQGSYEQYF. The CDR3 nucleotides are TGTGCCAGCAGCTTGCAGGGCTCCTACGAGCAGTACTTC.

This chain uses TRBV19 with TRBJ1-2, with 8 bases that match TRBD1. The length of the CDR3 is 18 residues. Unmatched junction bases numbered 15, after V lost 6 bases and J lost 0 bases. Germline CDR1 reads LNHDA; CDR2 reads SQIVND (reference sequence). CDR3 sequence: CASRPPAGQATANYGYTF. The CDR3 region has the DNA TGTGCCAGTAGGCCGCCGGCGGGACAGGCCACCGCTAACTATGGCTACACCTTC.

The chain carries TRBV9 and TRBJ2-2; TRBD1 matches 8 bases. This CDR3 is 16 amino acids long. Germline lookup yields CDR1 SGDLS and CDR2 YYNGEE. V dropped 4 bases and J dropped 5; count of bases not matched to a gene: 10. The CDR3 DNA follows: TGTGCCAGCAGCTCCCGACAGGGGCTTGTTACCGGGGAGCTGTTTTTT. It specifies CASSSRQGLVTGELFF.

Turning to this clone: This specimen includes other DNA sequences encoding the same CDR3. The genes are TRBV7-2 and TRBJ2-5; possible D gene TRBD1, 5 bases. Trimming removed 0 bases at V and 5 bases at J, with 7 bases between. From germline, CDR1 is SGHTA and CDR2 FQGNSA. CDR3 length equals 13 residues. The CDR3 nucleotides read TGTGCCAGCAGCTTAGCCAGGGTCGAGACCCAGTACTTC. Amino acids: CASSLARVETQYF.

This rearrangement joins TRBV28 to TRBJ1-6; TRBD1 is a possible D gene (5 bases). CDR1 is MDHEN, CDR2 SYDVKM, per germline. V was cut by 8 bases and J by 6 bases, with 14 bases left in between. The CDR3 has 14 amino acids. CDR3 nucleotides: TGTGCCAGCGGTAGAGACAGTTCTAATTCACCCCTCCACTTT. It specifies CASGRDSSNSPLHF. Full variable domain (rest looked up from reference TRBV28 and TRBJ1-6): DVKVTQSSRYLVKRTGEKVFLECVQDMDHENMFWYRQDPGLGLRLIYFSYDVKMKEKGDIPEGYSVSREKKERFSLILESASTNQTSMYLCASGRDSSNSPLHFGNGTRLTVT.

CDR3 residues: CASTIGVAGYGSSLAVDYGYTF. CDR3 coding DNA: TGTGCCAGCACGATAGGAGTGGCAGGGTACGGGTCGTCACTGGCGGTGGACTATGGCTACACCTTC. The chain links TRBV21-1 to TRBJ1-2; the D call of TRBD1 is as the table states it, not checked on the DNA. TRBV21-1 is listed as a pseudogene. The CDR3 totals 22 residues.